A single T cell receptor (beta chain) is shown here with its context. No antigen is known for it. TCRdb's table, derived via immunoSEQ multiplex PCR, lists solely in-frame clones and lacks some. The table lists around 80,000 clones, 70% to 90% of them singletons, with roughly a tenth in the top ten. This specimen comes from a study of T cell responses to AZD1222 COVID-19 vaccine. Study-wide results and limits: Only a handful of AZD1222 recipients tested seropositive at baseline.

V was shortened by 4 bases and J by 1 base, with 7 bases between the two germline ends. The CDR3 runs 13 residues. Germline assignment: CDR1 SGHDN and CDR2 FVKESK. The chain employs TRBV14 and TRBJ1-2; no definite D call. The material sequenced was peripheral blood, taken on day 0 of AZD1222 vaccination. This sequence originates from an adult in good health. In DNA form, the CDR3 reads TGTGCCAGCAGCCCATTTCGTAACTATGGCTACACCTTC. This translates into CASSPFRNYGYTF.